This T cell receptor beta chain stems from a study of OX40 agonist ivuxolimab in advanced cancers. Study-level background: The patients got ivuxolimab, which is an agonistic anti-OX40 (CD134) antibody.

Anyone with autoimmune disease history or systemic immunosuppression was excluded. Using immunoSEQ multiplex PCR, the repertoire was profiled, and TCRdb retains in-frame clones only, with some absent. The repertoire holds 55,000 to 75,000 clones, 81% seen once, with less than 1.2% in the top ten. This CDR3 has 12 amino acids. The germline V gene encodes CDR1 SGHDN and CDR2 FVKESK. The V and J ends lost 4 bases and 7 bases respectively, with 10 bases between them. The input for sequencing was CD4+ or CD8+ T cells sorted from blood, taken in a trial of the OX40 agonist ivuxolimab. This chain uses TRBV14 with TRBJ1-2; no reliable D call. This sequence originates from an adult with an advanced solid tumor such as melanoma, head and neck, liver or kidney cancer. CDR3 residues: CASSRLRSGYTF. CDR3 nucleotides: TGTGCCAGCAGCCGGTTGAGGAGTGGCTACACCTTC.